The 25 T cell receptor beta chains below were found in one sample sequenced in a study of technical replicates of blood from several donors. Produced via immunoSEQ multiplex PCR; TCRdb's table is partial and in-frame only. The profile shows tens of thousands of clones, 94% of them singletons. Sequenced: T cells isolated from PBMCs. Receptor source: a human donor in good health.

V usage is TRBV6-5 and J usage is TRBJ1-1; 8 positions match TRBD1. V trimming: 7 bases; J trimming: 4 bases; junction bases outside the gene matches: 8. CDR3 length equals 14 residues. CDR1 is MNHEY, CDR2 SVGAGI, per germline. The CDR3 DNA sequence: TGTGCCAGCAACCCGGACAGGGAGGGCACTGAAGCTTTCTTT. As protein: CASNPDREGTEAFF.

This chain connects TRBV19 to TRBJ2-2, with TRBD2 identical over 11 bases. The V and J ends lost 5 bases and 4 bases, in that order; junction bases with no gene match: 3. The length of the CDR3 is 15 residues. Per germline, CDR1 LNHDA and CDR2 SQIVND (reference sequence). The CDR3 DNA follows: TGTGCCAGTAGTCTTGGGACTAGCGGCACCGGGGAGCTGTTTTTT. It is translated as CASSLGTSGTGELFF.

The chain uses TRBV10-3 and TRBJ1-1, with unresolved D. The CDR3 is 13 amino acids. Germline V lookup: CDR1 ENHRY, CDR2 SYGVKD. The V end was cut by 6 bases, the J end by 1 base, with 9 bases between. The CDR3 DNA follows: TGTGCCATCAGCCCGGACTCGAACACTGAAGCTTTCTTT. Its translation is CAISPDSNTEAFF.

The chain carries TRBV7-9 and TRBJ2-5, with 7 bases fitting TRBD2. The germline V gene encodes CDR1 SEHNR and CDR2 FQNEAQ (reference sequence). CDR3 length equals 13 residues. V lost 8 bases to trimming and J lost 2 bases; unmatched junction nucleotides: 5. The CDR3 DNA reads as TGTGCCAGCTGCCGCGGGGGACAAGAGACCCAGTACTTC. Its translation is CASCRGGQETQYF. Combining the CDR3 with reference TRBV7-9 and TRBJ2-5 gives the whole variable domain DTGVSQNPRHKITKRGQNVTFRCDPISEHNRLYWYRQTLGQGPEFLTYFQNEAQLEKSRLLSDRFSAERPKGSFSTLEIQRTEQGDSAMYLCASCRGGQETQYFGPGTRLLVL.

This clone was seen just once. The J gene is TRBJ2-1, the V gene TRBV29-1; TRBD2 agrees at 8 bases. Trimming at V came to 1 base and at J to 6 bases, leaving 5 bases not matched to a gene. CDR1 is SQVTM and CDR2 is ANQGSEA in the germline V gene. CDR3 length equals 14 residues. The CDR3 reads CSVEVWGTSNEQFF. The CDR3 DNA is TGCAGCGTTGAAGTTTGGGGGACTAGCAATGAGCAGTTCTTC.

The chain carries TRBV5-6 and TRBJ2-1, with D perhaps matching TRBD2 (6 bases). Per the germline V gene, CDR1 is SGHDT and CDR2 is YYEEEE. The CDR3 sequence is 14 residues long. The V end was cut by 4 bases, the J end by 10 bases, with 18 bases between. This CDR3 is CASSPLELATEQFF. CDR3 nucleotides: TGTGCCAGCAGCCCGCTGGAGCTAGCGACAGAGCAGTTCTTC.

The chain joins TRBV4-1 to TRBJ2-7; D may be TRBD2 (6 bases). Germline V lookup: CDR1 MGHRA, CDR2 YSYEKL. The CDR3 runs 17 residues. V gave up 5 bases and J gave up 2 bases, with 22 bases separating them. CDR3 coding DNA: TGCGCCAGCAGCTCCTATCGTCCGGGACTGAAAGCCTACGAGCAGTACTTC. This codes for CASSSYRPGLKAYEQYF.

This chain uses TRBV15 with TRBJ1-5; 8 bases line up with TRBD1. Germline CDR1 reads LNHNV; CDR2 reads YYDKDF (reference sequence). V was clipped by 1 base and J by 9 bases; unmatched bases: 5. The CDR3 sequence is 14 residues long. This CDR3 reads CATSRVPGTGPQHF. The CDR3 coding sequence is TGTGCCACCAGCAGAGTGCCGGGGACAGGGCCCCAGCATTTT.

As for this clone: This is likely a read error, given that the CDR3 carries no conserved phenylalanine or tryptophan at its end. The DNA is omitted, as the CDR3 cannot be located on it reliably, and the CDR3 follows TCRdb's listing. V gene TRBV6-1 combines with J gene TRBJ2-2; the D call TRBD1 from the table was never checked on the DNA. In germline, CDR1 is MNHNS, CDR2 SASEGT. Counting both end residues, the CDR3 totals 16 amino acids. This CDR3 is CASSDHITRKTVFSTV.

The chain employs TRBV30 and TRBJ2-1; perhaps TRBD1 as D (5 bases). Trimming removed 0 bases at V and 4 bases at J, with 10 bases between. CDR1 and CDR2 (germline): GTSNPN, SVGIG (reference sequence). The CDR3 totals 14 residues. CDR3 in amino acids: CAWSVQTAYNEQFF. As DNA, the CDR3 is TGTGCCTGGAGTGTACAGACAGCATACAATGAGCAGTTCTTC.

The gene calls are TRBV4-1 and TRBJ1-3; TRBD1 might be the D (5 bases). The CDR3 consists of 19 residues. Trimming shortened V by 0 bases and J by 0 bases, and 18 bases separated the two germline ends. Germline V gives CDR1 MGHRA, CDR2 YSYEKL. Here the CDR3 DNA reads TGCGCCAGCAGCCAAGACTACCCCGCGGGGGACCTCTCTGGAAACACCATATATTTT. Protein sequence: CASSQDYPAGDLSGNTIYF.

This chain connects TRBV5-6 to TRBJ2-7, with TRBD2 identical over 10 bases. The CDR3 covers 16 residues. CDR1 and CDR2 (germline): SGHDT, YYEEEE. With 4 bases clipped from V and 9 bases from J, the junction kept 16 bases outside the gene matches. The CDR3 DNA follows: TGTGCCAGCAGCCGACCGCCGGAACTAGCGGGATTACGGCAGTACTTC. Translating gives CASSRPPELAGLRQYF.

This clone was seen a handful of times. The gene calls are TRBV19 and TRBJ1-1; 7 bases match TRBD1. V shed 7 bases, J shed 10 bases, and the junction held 12 bases outside the gene matches. CDR3 length: 13 amino acids. Germline V lookup: CDR1 LNHDA, CDR2 SQIVND (reference sequence). CDR3: CASIRKGALGAFF. DNA for the CDR3: TGTGCCAGTATTCGTAAGGGGGCCCTAGGAGCTTTCTTT.

The chain is built from TRBV5-4 and TRBJ1-2; tentative D call: TRBD1 (5 bases). The CDR3 loop spans 15 amino acids. CDR1 SGHNT and CDR2 YYREEE come from the germline V gene (reference sequence). The V end lost 7 bases, the J end lost 4 bases, and 20 bases lay between the germline ends. The CDR3 is CASVRGLDLSYGYTF. CDR3 DNA sequence: TGTGCCAGCGTTAGGGGACTCGATCTGTCCTATGGCTACACCTTC.

This chain uses TRBV7-9 with TRBJ2-7; TRBD1 matches at 8 bases. The CDR3 length is 14 residues. Germline loops: CDR1 SEHNR, CDR2 FQNEAQ (reference sequence). The trim removed 5 bases at V and 5 bases at J, leaving 8 bases unmatched. CDR3 region: CASSIGQGNNEQYF. CDR3 nucleotides: TGTGCCAGCAGCATAGGACAGGGAAATAACGAGCAGTACTTC. The complete variable domain, with remaining parts taken from reference TRBV7-9 and TRBJ2-7, reads DTGVSQNPRHKITKRGQNVTFRCDPISEHNRLYWYRQTLGQGPEFLTYFQNEAQLEKSRLLSDRFSAERPKGSFSTLEIQRTEQGDSAMYLCASSIGQGNNEQYFGPGTRLTVT.

V and J are TRBV7-6 and TRBJ1-1; no clear D. Germline lookup yields CDR1 SGHVS and CDR2 FNYEAQ. This CDR3 has 13 amino acids. The ends were cut back, 1 base at V and 1 base at J, with 4 bases in the middle. The CDR3 DNA is TGTGCCAGCAGCTTAGACAGGAACACTGAAGCTTTCTTT. This encodes CASSLDRNTEAFF.

This clone was detected once. This sequence joins TRBV9 and TRBJ2-2, with 10 nucleotides matching TRBD2. Germline loops: CDR1 SGDLS, CDR2 YYNGEE. Trimming took 4 bases from V and 1 from J; bases not matched to a gene: 4. CDR3 length: 16 residues. The CDR3 loop reads CASSNQRGGNTGELFF. Here the CDR3 DNA reads TGTGCCAGCAGCAATCAGCGGGGGGGGAACACCGGGGAGCTGTTTTTT.

This clone was observed a single time. The CDR3 reads CASSSGTGTQPQHF. The CDR3 DNA follows: TGTGCCAGCAGCTCCGGGACAGGGACTCAGCCCCAGCATTTT. V gene TRBV13 combines with J gene TRBJ1-5; 9 nucleotides line up with TRBD1. CDR1 PRHDT and CDR2 FYEKMQ come from the germline V gene (reference sequence). Unmatched junction bases numbered 4, after V lost 4 bases and J lost 6 bases. The CDR3 sequence is 14 residues long.

This chain connects TRBV2 to TRBJ1-1, with a weak D call TRBD1 (6 bases). This CDR3 is 13 amino acids long. V lost 5 bases and J lost 3, with 10 bases in between. Germline lookup yields CDR1 SNHLY and CDR2 FYNNEI. The CDR3 protein is CASSTGRHTEAFF. The CDR3 DNA reads TGTGCCAGCAGTACAGGGCGGCACACTGAAGCTTTCTTT.

The J gene is TRBJ2-1, the V gene TRBV28, with 7 positions matching TRBD2. V dropped 6 bases and J dropped 10; count of bases not matched to a gene: 9. Germline CDR1 MDHEN, CDR2 SYDVKM. The CDR3 has 13 residues. The CDR3 sequence is CASSQMVSGEQFF. The CDR3 bases are TGTGCCAGCAGCCAAATGGTTAGCGGGGAGCAGTTCTTC. Complete variable domain (other parts from reference TRBV28 and TRBJ2-1): DVKVTQSSRYLVKRTGEKVFLECVQDMDHENMFWYRQDPGLGLRLIYFSYDVKMKEKGDIPEGYSVSREKKERFSLILESASTNQTSMYLCASSQMVSGEQFFGPGTRLTVL.

J is TRBJ2-7 and V is TRBV27, with D possibly being TRBD2 (6 bases). The V and J ends lost 4 bases and 0 bases respectively, with 19 bases between them. In germline, CDR1 is MNHEY, CDR2 SMNVEV (reference sequence). The CDR3 length is 17 residues. Here the CDR3 DNA reads TGTGCCAGCAGTTCTTTTAGGGACTCACGTTCCTCCTACGAGCAGTACTTC. Protein product: CASSSFRDSRSSYEQYF.

This clone has a single count. This chain joins TRBV18 and TRBJ1-1; tentatively, D is TRBD1 (6 bases). The CDR3 covers 14 residues. The V end was cut by 3 bases, the J end by 1 base, with 9 bases between. Germline assignment: CDR1 KGHSH and CDR2 LQKENI. The CDR3 DNA sequence: TGTGCCAGCTCACCGGGGGCAGAGAACACTGAAGCTTTCTTT. As protein: CASSPGAENTEAFF.

This clone occurred once. The V call is TRBV5-4, the J call TRBJ2-7; D is possibly TRBD1 (7 bases). The CDR3 sequence is 14 residues long. The germline V gene encodes CDR1 SGHNT and CDR2 YYREEE (reference sequence). Trimming took 0 bases from V and 6 from J, leaving 13 bases between them. Here the CDR3 reads CASSLVLAGGEQYF. CDR3 nucleotides: TGTGCCAGCAGCTTGGTACTAGCAGGGGGCGAGCAGTACTTC.

This chain uses TRBV10-3 with TRBJ2-5, with D perhaps matching TRBD2 (7 bases). CDR1 and CDR2 from the germline V gene are ENHRY and SYGVKD. The CDR3 contains 14 residues. V was pared by 3 bases and J by 4 bases, with 12 bases between. CDR3 DNA sequence: TGTGCCATCAGTGACGGGGGGCTTCTAGAGACCCAGTACTTC. The encoded protein is CAISDGGLLETQYF.

V gene TRBV11-2 combines with J gene TRBJ2-7; a possible D gene is TRBD1 (6 bases). CDR3 length equals 15 residues. Germline CDR1 is SGHAT and CDR2 is FQNNGV. V lost 5 bases, J lost 0 bases, and 14 bases lay in between. The CDR3, as DNA: TGTGCCAGCAGCGCTGACAGGTCACTCTCCTACGAGCAGTACTTC. Amino acid sequence: CASSADRSLSYEQYF. The full variable domain, in which reference TRBV11-2 and TRBJ2-7 provide the parts outside the CDR3, is EAGVAQSPRYKIIEKRQSVAFWCNPISGHATLYWYQQILGQGPKLLIQFQNNGVVDDSQLPKDRFSAERLKGVDSTLKIQPAKLEDSAVYLCASSADRSLSYEQYFGPGTRLTVT.